Presented here are 9 T cell receptor beta chains from one specimen sequenced in a study of cytomegalovirus exposure and HLA in healthy donors. The data were produced by immunoSEQ multiplex PCR, yet TCRdb's version contains in-frame clones alone and is incomplete. The repertoire holds 65,000 or so clones, about 92% seen once, with 1% to 1.5% in the top ten. The sequenced sample was PBMCs. The receptors here all came from a woman between 18 and 29 years old in good health and CMV-seronegative.

V usage is TRBV5-1 and J usage is TRBJ2-7; possibly TRBD1 for D (6 bases). In germline, CDR1 is SGHRS, CDR2 YFSETQ. The CDR3 length is 14 residues. Trimming removed 4 bases at V and 3 bases at J, with 14 bases between. The CDR3 reads CASSLDRSLYEQYF. The CDR3 DNA reads TGCGCCAGCAGCCTAGACAGGAGCCTCTACGAGCAGTACTTC.

Only one count was recorded for this clone. The chain recombines TRBV14 with TRBJ1-1; D is unresolved. The V end lost 3 bases, the J end lost 3 bases, and 11 bases lay between the germline ends. The germline V gene has CDR1 SGHDN and CDR2 FVKESK. CDR3 size: 14 residues. In DNA form, the CDR3 reads TGTGCCAGCAGCCATTACAGTGAACACACTGAAGCTTTCTTT. This sequence encodes CASSHYSEHTEAFF.

The chain employs TRBV2 and TRBJ1-5, with D uncertain. The germline V gene encodes CDR1 SNHLY and CDR2 FYNNEI. There are 13 residues in the CDR3. Trimming stripped 4 bases from V and 7 bases from J, with 11 bases between. The CDR3 sequence: CASSGETVQPQHF. The CDR3 DNA follows: TGTGCCAGCAGTGGAGAAACAGTCCAGCCCCAGCATTTT.

The rearrangement uses TRBV6-1 and TRBJ1-4; D is perhaps TRBD1 (5 bases). The V gene lost 9 bases and the J gene lost 8 bases, with 22 bases spanning the gap. The CDR3 has 15 residues. The germline gives CDR1 MNHNS, CDR2 SASEGT. CDR3 amino acids: CASKGYGHLGEKLFF. The CDR3 bases are TGTGCCAGTAAGGGGTACGGTCACCTCGGGGAAAAACTGTTTTTT.

The chain employs TRBV18 and TRBJ2-1, with D possibly matching TRBD1 (5 bases). The V gene's germline CDR1 is KGHSH and CDR2 LQKENI. V gave up 3 bases and J gave up 4 bases, with 13 bases separating them. The length of the CDR3 is 15 residues. The chain's CDR3 is CASSPTVAGYNEQFF. CDR3 DNA: TGTGCCAGCTCACCGACAGTAGCAGGTTACAATGAGCAGTTCTTC.

This chain connects TRBV9 to TRBJ2-1; 10 nucleotides line up with TRBD2. This CDR3 has 17 amino acids. J gave up 7 bases and V 3 bases, and 13 bases lay outside the gene matches. Germline V gene data show CDR1 as SGDLS and CDR2 as YYNGEE. CDR3 nucleotides: TGTGCCAGCAGCGGCCCCGCCGGGACTAGCGATCCTAATGAGCAGTTCTTC. It translates to CASSGPAGTSDPNEQFF.

The gene calls are TRBV27 and TRBJ1-2, with TRBD1 identical over 8 bases. The J segment lost 7 bases and the V segment lost 3 bases, leaving 16 bases of the junction unmatched. The CDR3 runs 17 residues. CDR1 and CDR2 (germline): MNHEY, SMNVEV (reference sequence). CDR3 bases: TGTGCCAGCAGTTTGGGGTTCGGAGGACAGGGAGGTAGTGGCTACACCTTC. The encoded protein is CASSLGFGGQGGSGYTF.

The rearrangement links TRBV2 to TRBJ1-5; D unclear. Germline CDR1 SNHLY, CDR2 FYNNEI. V lost 0 bases and J 5 bases, leaving 11 bases between the germline ends. This CDR3 has 15 amino acids. The CDR3 spells CASSEAHSLYQPQHF. DNA of the CDR3: TGTGCCAGCAGTGAAGCGCACAGCTTATATCAGCCCCAGCATTTT.

V is TRBV28 and J is TRBJ1-4; 7 bases map to TRBD1. This CDR3 contains 19 residues. V trimming: 7 bases; J trimming: 0 bases; junction bases outside the gene matches: 17. CDR1 is MDHEN, CDR2 SYDVKM, per germline. This chain's CDR3 is CASTYSGTAGCSTNEKLFF. The CDR3 DNA reads TGTGCCAGCACATACTCCGGGACAGCAGGTTGTTCAACTAATGAAAAACTGTTTTTT.